The 16 T cell receptor beta chains listed next were all sequenced from one sample in a study of cytotoxic CD8 clonotypes in ibrutinib-treated CLL. Here immunoSEQ multiplex PCR was the method, and the copy in TCRdb shows in-frame clones only, minus some. The data contain about 140,000 clones, around 93% of them singletons. The input for sequencing was PBMCs, taken after 12 months of ibrutinib treatment. The receptors come from a human donor with chronic lymphocytic leukemia.

This clone showed up just once. CDR3 residues: CASSTTGLESYEQYF. In DNA form, the CDR3 reads TGTGCCAGCAGTACAACGGGACTGGAGTCCTACGAGCAGTACTTC. The J gene is TRBJ2-7, the V gene TRBV16; a weak D match, TRBD2 (6 bases). This CDR3 spans 15 amino acids. Between the trimmed V and J ends, which lost 6 bases and 1 base, there was a span of 16 bases. Germline V gene lookup returns CDR1 KGHSY and CDR2 FQNENV.

The chain has TRBV27 and TRBJ1-2; 8 positions match TRBD1. The CDR3 length is 15 residues. V was pared by 5 bases and J by 3 bases, with 8 bases of the junction left unmatched. Germline-derived CDR1 and CDR2 are MNHEY and SMNVEV (reference sequence). The CDR3 DNA reads as TGTGCCAGCAGTCTTCAGGGGGCGCTCGACTATGGCTACACCTTC. Amino acid sequence: CASSLQGALDYGYTF.

The chain links TRBV10-1 to TRBJ2-5; no clear D gene. The CDR3 sequence is 13 residues long. Germline V CDR1 and CDR2: WNHNN, SYGVQD (reference sequence). V lost 4 bases, J lost 2 bases, and 8 bases lay in between. The CDR3 spells CASSAQPQETQYF. CDR3 DNA sequence: TGCGCCAGCAGTGCCCAACCGCAAGAGACCCAGTACTTC.

This chain joins TRBV5-1 and TRBJ2-3; D may be TRBD1 or TRBD2 (5 bases each). The CDR3 consists of 13 residues. Trimming stripped 7 bases from V and 6 bases from J, with 15 bases between. Per germline, CDR1 SGHRS and CDR2 YFSETQ. This CDR3 is CASADGGTDTQYF. The DNA for the CDR3 is TGCGCCAGCGCCGATGGGGGAACGGATACGCAGTATTTT. The complete variable domain, with remaining parts taken from reference TRBV5-1 and TRBJ2-3, reads KAGVTQTPRYLIKTRGQQVTLSCSPISGHRSVSWYQQTPGQGLQFLFEYFSETQRNKGNFPGRFSGRQFSNSRSEMNVSTLELGDSALYLCASADGGTDTQYFGPGTRLTVL.

The chain combines TRBV10-3 with TRBJ1-2; D gene ambiguous. Germline assignment: CDR1 ENHRY and CDR2 SYGVKD. Trimming shortened V by 10 bases and J by 8 bases, and 17 bases separated the two germline ends. The CDR3 contains 12 residues. Here the CDR3 DNA reads TGTGCCACGATGGACCAACCTTCGGGCTACACCTTC. It is translated as CATMDQPSGYTF.

This chain connects TRBV5-1 to TRBJ2-2; 7 bases are a match to TRBD2. The CDR3 has 14 residues. Per the germline V gene, CDR1 is SGHRS and CDR2 is YFSETQ. V lost 4 bases, J lost 9 bases, and 9 bases stayed unmatched. The CDR3: CASSPGLELRELFF. CDR3 bases: TGCGCCAGCAGCCCTGGACTAGAATTGCGGGAGCTGTTTTTT.

This clone came up once. The V and J genes are TRBV19 and TRBJ1-3; D is undetermined. CDR3 size: 15 residues. Trimming took off 2 bases at V and 1 base at J, with 9 bases between the two ends. CDR1 is LNHDA and CDR2 is SQIVND in the germline V gene (reference sequence). The CDR3 coding sequence is TGTGCCAGTAGTATAAATTGGTCTTCTGGAAACACCATATATTTT. Protein: CASSINWSSGNTIYF.

This chain links TRBV19 with TRBJ2-3; 8 bases line up with TRBD1. The CDR3 is 14 residues long. V shed 3 bases, J shed 5 bases, and the junction held 4 bases outside the gene matches. Germline CDR1 reads LNHDA; CDR2 reads SQIVND (reference sequence). The CDR3 reads CASSIAGGQDTQYF. For the CDR3, the DNA is TGTGCCAGTAGTATCGCAGGGGGCCAAGATACGCAGTATTTT. The whole variable domain, filled in from reference TRBV19 and TRBJ2-3, reads DGGITQSPKYLFRKEGQNVTLSCEQNLNHDAMYWYRQDPGQGLRLIYYSQIVNDFQKGDIAEGYSVSREKKESFPLTVTSAQKNPTAFYLCASSIAGGQDTQYFGPGTRLTVL.

The rearrangement joins TRBV9 to TRBJ1-2; D is unclear. Germline lookup yields CDR1 SGDLS and CDR2 YYNGEE. The CDR3 covers 12 residues. V was pared by 7 bases and J by 2 bases, with 9 bases between. The CDR3 loop reads CASESRNYGYTF. CDR3 bases: TGTGCCAGCGAGAGTAGGAACTATGGCTACACCTTC.

The J gene is TRBJ1-5, the V gene TRBV6-1; 11 bases agree with TRBD1. The junction had 14 bases not matched to a gene; V was cut back by 2 bases and J by 11 bases. The CDR3 is 17 residues long. From germline, CDR1 is MNHNS and CDR2 SASEGT. CDR3 nucleotide sequence: TGTGCCAGCAGTGAATATTGGGGGACAGGGGGTAATGTGGCCCAGCATTTT. Amino acids: CASSEYWGTGGNVAQHF.

V is TRBV2 and J is TRBJ2-3, with 15 bases aligning to TRBD2. The CDR3 sequence is 15 residues long. Germline V gives CDR1 SNHLY, CDR2 FYNNEI. With 8 bases clipped from V and 6 bases from J, the junction kept 6 bases outside the gene matches. The CDR3 loop is CASGLAGGPTDTQYF. In DNA, the CDR3 is TGTGCCAGCGGACTAGCGGGAGGGCCTACGGATACGCAGTATTTT.

The chain joins TRBV7-2 to TRBJ2-7; 12 positions match TRBD2. V was clipped by 3 bases and J by 4 bases; unmatched bases: 4. This CDR3 region has 15 residues. CDR1 is SGHTA and CDR2 is FQGNSA in the germline V gene. The CDR3 nucleotides are TGTGCCAGCAGCTTCCGACTAGCGGGAGAGTACGAGCAGTACTTC. Its protein product is CASSFRLAGEYEQYF.

The chain couples TRBV6-1 to TRBJ2-7; maybe TRBD1 (5 bases). Between the trimmed V and J ends, which lost 2 bases and 5 bases, there was a span of 16 bases. Germline V gene data show CDR1 as MNHNS and CDR2 as SASEGT. This CDR3 region has 15 residues. CDR3: CASSEILSGNHEQYF. DNA of the CDR3: TGTGCCAGCAGTGAAATTCTGTCAGGGAACCACGAGCAGTACTTC.

This clone was recorded once. The chain carries TRBV2 and TRBJ1-2; D gene uncertain. The CDR3 extends over 14 amino acids. Trimming left V 4 bases short and J 8 bases short, with 17 bases between. Germline-derived CDR1 and CDR2 are SNHLY and FYNNEI. This CDR3 is CASSGEGTLWGYTF. The DNA of the CDR3 is TGTGCCAGCAGTGGCGAAGGTACCCTATGGGGCTACACCTTC.

This clone has a handful of counts. The V and J genes are TRBV18 and TRBJ1-5; D not certain. The germline CDR1 and CDR2 sequences are KGHSH and LQKENI. V was pared by 3 bases and J by 0 bases, with 12 bases between. The CDR3 has 16 residues. In DNA, the CDR3 is TGTGCCAGCTCACCGGACCGAGGAGATAGCAATCAGCCCCAGCATTTT. This gives the protein CASSPDRGDSNQPQHF.

The rearrangement links TRBV7-3 to TRBJ2-3; 10 bases align to TRBD1. CDR3 length: 15 residues. V gave up 3 bases and J gave up 3 bases; unmatched junction bases: 3. Germline loops: CDR1 SGHTA, CDR2 FQGTGA. The CDR3 DNA reads TGTGCCAGCAGCTTGACAGGGGGCACTACAGATACGCAGTATTTT. Translating gives CASSLTGGTTDTQYF. The full variable domain, its missing parts supplied by reference TRBV7-3 and TRBJ2-3, is GAGVSQTPSNKVTEKGKYVELRCDPISGHTALYWYRQSLGQGPEFLIYFQGTGAADDSGLPNDRFFAVRPEGSVSTLKIQRTERGDSAVYLCASSLTGGTTDTQYFGPGTRLTVL.